This TCR beta chain was profiled in a study of cytomegalovirus exposure and HLA in healthy donors. Study-wide findings and caveats: Evidence from a later analysis indicated that most CMV-associated TCR beta chains looked HLA-restricted. In a later analysis, common viral pathogens appeared linked to several of the most significant clusters.

Turning to this clone: The antigen remains unidentified.

Germline values: CDR1 MNHEY, CDR2 SVGAGI. This CDR3 is built from 14 residues. Trimming left V 7 bases short and J 7 bases short, with 14 bases between. When sampled, the donors appeared nominally healthy, though they likely had unrecorded immune exposures. PCR employed 60 Vbeta and 13 Jbeta primers. Produced via immunoSEQ multiplex PCR; TCRdb's table is partial and in-frame only. Of 95,000 to 150,000 clones listed, over 60% are singletons. Specimen: PBMCs. The sequence was obtained from a human donor in good health. V usage is TRBV6-5 and J usage is TRBJ1-6, with D maybe TRBD1 (5 bases). The CDR3 DNA sequence: TGTGCCAGCATGGTGACAGTTGGGAATTCACCCCTCCACTTT. It encodes CASMVTVGNSPLHF.